These T cell receptor beta chains were read from a single sample in a study of post-analysis software for immune sequencing data. TCRdb ran MiXCR on the PCR reads and lists one entry per CDR3 protein. Here the sample spans around 700,000 distinct CDR3 sequences, 55% to 60% being singletons. Sequenced: blood. The receptors stem from a girl aged 2 to 9 with multiple sclerosis. The CDR3 runs from the conserved cysteine through the conserved F or W. The D gene is left open where the match is weak. Not every row has a clone size; where given, it reads once, few, many or a size class.

d_gene,j_gene,abundance,v_gene,len,CDR3nt,CDR3aa
.,TRBJ2-7,few,TRBV27,15,TGTGCCAGCAGTTTACTCGGAGCAGGAAGCGCCGAGCAGTACTTC,CASSLLGAGSAEQYF
.,TRBJ2-3,.,TRBV12-3/TRBV12-4,13,TGTGCCAGCAGTTTAAGAGGGTTAGATACGCAGTATTTT,CASSLRGLDTQYF
.,TRBJ1-2,few,TRBV9,14,TGTGCCAGCAGCGTATCAGAGGGTTCATACGGCTACACCTTC,CASSVSEGSYGYTF
.,TRBJ2-5,few,TRBV20-1,13,TGCAGTGCCGCGGGGACACTCCAAGAGACCCAGTACTTC,CSAAGTLQETQYF
.,TRBJ2-7,few,TRBV20-1,14,TGCAGTGCTAGTCGGGCAGGGGGAGGTCCCGAGCAGTACTTC,CSASRAGGGPEQYF
.,TRBJ2-2,.,TRBV4-1,14,TGCGCCAGCAGCCCAGTATCCGGCACCGGGGAGCTGTTTTTT,CASSPVSGTGELFF
.,TRBJ1-1,.,TRBV7-2,12,TGTGCCAGCAGCGCACCCGGGAGGGGAGCTTTCTTT,CASSAPGRGAFF
.,TRBJ1-5,.,TRBV18,15,TGTGCCAGCTCACCACCGGGTTACGGGAATCAGCCCCAGCATTTT,CASSPPGYGNQPQHF
.,TRBJ2-1,.,TRBV11-2,14,TGTGCCAGCAGCTCCTGGAGCTCCTACAATGAGCAGTTCTTC,CASSSWSSYNEQFF
TRBD2,TRBJ2-5,few,TRBV7-3,13,TGTGCCAGCGGACTAGCGCCAAAGGAAGAGCAGTACTTC,CASGLAPKEEQYF
TRBD1,TRBJ1-1,.,TRBV12-3/TRBV12-4,12,TGTGCCAGCAGTCCAGAGGGGGCTGGAGCTTTCTTT,CASSPEGAGAFF
.,TRBJ2-6,few,TRBV6-5,15,TGTGCCAGCAGTCGAAAGAGCTCTGGGGCCAACGTCCTGACTTTC,CASSRKSSGANVLTF
TRBD2,TRBJ2-3,.,TRBV7-2,16,TGTGCCAGCAGCTCTAATAGCGGGGGGTACACAGATACGCAGTATTTT,CASSSNSGGYTDTQYF
.,TRBJ2-5,few,TRBV5-1,12,TGCGCCAGCAGCCCGAAGGGAGAGACCCAGTACTTC,CASSPKGETQYF
TRBD2,TRBJ2-1,few,TRBV20-1,12,TGCAGTGCTATTGGACTAGCCAATGAGCAGTTCTTC,CSAIGLANEQFF
.,TRBJ2-3,.,TRBV6-5,14,TGTGCCAGCAGTTACCCGGCAGGCACAGATACGCAGTATTTT,CASSYPAGTDTQYF
TRBD1,TRBJ2-1,.,TRBV29-1,13,TGCAGCGTCACAGGGGGTTTTGGAGATGAGCAGTTCTTC,CSVTGGFGDEQFF
.,TRBJ2-3,.,TRBV27,14,TGTGCCAGCAGCCGTATTCGGTCAGGGGATACGCAGTATTTT,CASSRIRSGDTQYF
TRBD2,TRBJ2-3,.,TRBV20-1,19,TGCAGTGCTATCGAAGGACTAGCCAAATACAGCTCTAGCACAGATACGCAGTATTTT,CSAIEGLAKYSSSTDTQYF
.,TRBJ2-7,.,TRBV27,14,TGTGCCAGCAGTTCCGCGCTTCGCGGGTACGAGCAGTACTTC,CASSSALRGYEQYF
.,TRBJ2-7,.,TRBV11-2,12,TGTGCCAGCAGCCACAGGGTCGACGAGCAGTACTTC,CASSHRVDEQYF
TRBD2,TRBJ2-7,.,TRBV20-1,15,TGCAGTGCTAGACCACCCGGGACTAGCGCCTACGAGCAGTACTTC,CSARPPGTSAYEQYF